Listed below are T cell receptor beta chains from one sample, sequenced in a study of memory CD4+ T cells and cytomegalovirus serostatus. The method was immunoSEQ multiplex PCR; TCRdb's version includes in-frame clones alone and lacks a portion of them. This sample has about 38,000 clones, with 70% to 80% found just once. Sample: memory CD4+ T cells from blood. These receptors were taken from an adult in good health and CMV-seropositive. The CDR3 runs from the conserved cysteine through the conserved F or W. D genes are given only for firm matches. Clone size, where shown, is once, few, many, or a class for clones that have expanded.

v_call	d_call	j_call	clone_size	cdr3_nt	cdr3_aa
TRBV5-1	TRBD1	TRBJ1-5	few	TGCGCCAGCAGCTTGGATACAGGGGAGGGTCAGCCCCAGCATTTT	CASSLDTGEGQPQHF
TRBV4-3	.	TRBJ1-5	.	TGCGCCAGCAGCCAAGACCCTTTAACGGGACCCCAGCATTTT	CASSQDPLTGPQHF
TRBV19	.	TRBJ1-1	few	TGTGCCAGTAGTATCAGCAAGCTGAACACTGAAGCTTTCTTT	CASSISKLNTEAFF
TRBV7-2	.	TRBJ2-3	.	TGTGCCAGCAGCCCCGGGACGGGCACAGATACGCAGTATTTT	CASSPGTGTDTQYF
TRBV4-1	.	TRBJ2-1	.	TGCGCCAGCAGCCAAGATGTTGGAGGTCAGTTCTTC	CASSQDVGGQFF
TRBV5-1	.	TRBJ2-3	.	TGCGCCAGCAGCTTGGGGGGGGCCCCAACAGATACGCAGTATTTT	CASSLGGAPTDTQYF
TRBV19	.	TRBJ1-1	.	TGTGCCAGTAGTATGAGGGATGAGGGTCCGAACACTGAAGCTTTCTTT	CASSMRDEGPNTEAFF
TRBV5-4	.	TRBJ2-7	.	TGTGCCAGCAGCTTCGACAGATACGAGCAGTACTTC	CASSFDRYEQYF
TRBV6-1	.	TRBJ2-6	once	TGTGCCAGCCGTACCGGGGCCAACGTCCTGACTTTC	CASRTGANVLTF
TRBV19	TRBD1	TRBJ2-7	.	TGTGCCAGTAAGCCCGGGACAGGGGAAGGCGAGCAGTACTTC	CASKPGTGEGEQYF
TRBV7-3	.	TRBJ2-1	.	TGTGCCAGCAGCTCCGGACCACCCCCCTTCAATGAGCAGTTCTTC	CASSSGPPPFNEQFF
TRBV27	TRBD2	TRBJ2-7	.	TGTGCCACCGCAAGGACTAGCGGGAGGGAATACGAGCAGTACTTC	CATARTSGREYEQYF
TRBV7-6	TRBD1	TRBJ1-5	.	TGTGCCAGCAGCACGACAGGGGATGGGCCCCAGCATTTT	CASSTTGDGPQHF
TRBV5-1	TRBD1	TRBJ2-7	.	TGCGCCAGCAGGAGAGGGTGGGACAGGGCCAACGAGCAGTACTTC	CASRRGWDRANEQYF
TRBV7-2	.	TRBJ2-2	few	TGTGCCAGCAGCTTAGCGGGAGGGGGGACCGGGGAGCTGTTTTTT	CASSLAGGGTGELFF
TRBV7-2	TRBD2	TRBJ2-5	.	TGTGCCAGCAGCTTAACTAGCGGGATAGCGGAGACCCAGTACTTC	CASSLTSGIAETQYF
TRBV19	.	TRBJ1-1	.	TGTGCCACCGCCCGGGACAAGAACACTGAAGCTTTCTTT	CATARDKNTEAFF
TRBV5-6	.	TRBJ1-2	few	TGTGCCAGCAGCTGGGGGCTTAGCTACACCTTC	CASSWGLSYTF
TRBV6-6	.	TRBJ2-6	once	TGTGCCAGCAGTCGCGGCAGCTCTGGGGCCAACGTCCTGACTTTC	CASSRGSSGANVLTF
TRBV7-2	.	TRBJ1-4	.	TGTGCCAGCAGCTTAAACGCGGCGGCAACTAATGAAAAACTGTTTTTT	CASSLNAAATNEKLFF
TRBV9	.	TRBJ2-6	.	TGTGCCAGCAGCGTAGGTTTGAGGAGCTCTGGGGCCAACGTCCTGACTTTC	CASSVGLRSSGANVLTF
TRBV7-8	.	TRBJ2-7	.	TGTGCCAGCAGCTTAGGGGGGGGGCTAGGGCAGTACTTC	CASSLGGGLGQYF
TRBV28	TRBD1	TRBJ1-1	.	TGTGCCAGCAGATCAGCACAGGGGGGGAACACTGAAGCTTTCTTT	CASRSAQGGNTEAFF
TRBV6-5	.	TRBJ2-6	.	TGTGCCAGCAGTGCACATTGGGACGGGGCCAACGTCCTGACTTTC	CASSAHWDGANVLTF
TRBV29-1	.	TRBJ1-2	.	TGCAGCGTTGAAAAGGTGGGCAGCCCCTATGGCTACACCTTC	CSVEKVGSPYGYTF
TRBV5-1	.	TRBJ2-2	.	TGCGCCAGCAGTGAAAACACCGGGGAGCTGTTTTTT	CASSENTGELFF
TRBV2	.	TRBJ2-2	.	TGTGCCAGCAGTGAGATCGAGACAGCCAACACCGGGGAGCTGTTTTTT	CASSEIETANTGELFF
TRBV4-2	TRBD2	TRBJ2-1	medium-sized	TGTGCCAGCAGCCAAGATGAATCTAGCGGGTACAATGAGCAGTTCTTC	CASSQDESSGYNEQFF
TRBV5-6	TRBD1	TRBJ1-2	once	TGTGCCAGCAGTCTTCAGGGGGCCTATGGCTACACCTTC	CASSLQGAYGYTF
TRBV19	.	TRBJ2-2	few	TGTGCCAGTAGTCTTACAGGGACGAACACCGGGGAGCTGTTTTTT	CASSLTGTNTGELFF
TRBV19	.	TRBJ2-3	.	TGTGCCAGTAACGTGGGGACAGATACGCAGTATTTT	CASNVGTDTQYF
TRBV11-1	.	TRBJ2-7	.	TGTGCCAGCAGCTTCAGTATTGAGCAGTACTTC	CASSFSIEQYF
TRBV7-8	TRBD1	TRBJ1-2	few	TGTGCCAGCAGCCCAGGGACAGGGGGCCTTTACTATGGCTACACCTTC	CASSPGTGGLYYGYTF
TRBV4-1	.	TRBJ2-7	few	TGCGCCAGCAGCCAAGCCCCGGGACCCCTCTACGAGCAGTACTTC	CASSQAPGPLYEQYF
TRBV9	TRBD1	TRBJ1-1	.	TGTGCCAGCAGCCCCACCCCAGGGGGGAGAAGGACTGAAGCTTTCTTT	CASSPTPGGRRTEAFF
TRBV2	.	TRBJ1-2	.	TGTGCCAGCAACGGACAGAAAAGATATGGCTACACCTTC	CASNGQKRYGYTF
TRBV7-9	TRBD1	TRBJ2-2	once	TGTGCCAGCAGCTTATCAGGACAGGGGATCGCCGGGGAGCTGTTTTTT	CASSLSGQGIAGELFF
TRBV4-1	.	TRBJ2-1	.	TGCGCCAGCAGCCTCCCCCCCCGGAATGAGCAGTTCTTC	CASSLPPRNEQFF
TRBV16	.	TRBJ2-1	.	TGTGCCAGCAGCCACTTGACCCAAGCAGGCAATGAGCAGTTCTTC	CASSHLTQAGNEQFF
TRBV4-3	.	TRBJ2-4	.	TGCGCCAGCAGCCAGTCCCCGCCCGGACAGATCAACATTCAGTACTTC	CASSQSPPGQINIQYF
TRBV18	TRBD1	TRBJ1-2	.	TGTGCCAGCTCACCTGGACAGGGGGAGTATTTTGGCTACACCTTC	CASSPGQGEYFGYTF
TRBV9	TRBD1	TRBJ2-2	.	TGTGCCAGCAGCGCTACAGGGGGGTCCGGGGAGCTGTTTTTT	CASSATGGSGELFF
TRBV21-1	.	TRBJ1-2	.	TGTGCCAGCAGACCGACACCAGAAGCTAACTATGGCTACACCTTC	CASRPTPEANYGYTF
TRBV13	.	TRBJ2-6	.	TGTGCCAGCAGCCCGTATAGTGGGGCTGGGGCCAACGTCCTGACTTTC	CASSPYSGAGANVLTF
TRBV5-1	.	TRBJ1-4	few	TGCGCCAGCAGCTTACGATCACCTGCGATCGAAAAACTGTTTTTT	CASSLRSPAIEKLFF